What follows are 18 T cell receptor beta chains derived from one specimen sequenced in a study of CD8+ T cells in alopecia areata. Extracted RNA was reverse transcribed, and the resulting cDNA served as sequencing template. Sequenced by immunoSEQ multiplex PCR; TCRdb stores in-frame clones only, minus some. The sample has over 150,000 clones; 60% to 70% are singletons. Regarding treatment: oral pan-JAK inhibitor, 5-10 mg twice daily. The sequencing used CD4+ T cells sorted from blood, collected at week 4, from a patient treated with tofacitinib. Receptors were obtained from a human donor with alopecia areata.

This clone has only a few counts. The chain is built from TRBV4-3 and TRBJ2-7, with D maybe TRBD2 (6 bases). The CDR3 length is 15 residues. Germline V gives CDR1 LGHNA, CDR2 YSLEER. Trimming took 0 bases from V and 0 from J, leaving 9 bases between them. CDR3 protein: CASSQDRGISYEQYF. The CDR3 DNA follows: TGCGCCAGCAGCCAAGATCGGGGGATCTCCTACGAGCAGTACTTC.

A remark on this clone: The junction departs from the called germline gene at one end, perhaps through a read error. The V call is TRBV7-7, the J call TRBJ2-5; D gene uncertain. The CDR3 consists of 15 residues. Germline V CDR1 and CDR2: SSHAT, FNYEAQ (reference sequence). This chain's CDR3 is CASSLGFARQETQYF. Here the CDR3 DNA reads TGTGCTAGCAGCTTAGGCTTCGCTCGCCAAGAGACCCAGTACTTC.

The CDR3 region has the DNA TGCGCCAGCAGCTGGCGGGGGGGCGCGGATCAGCCCCAGCATTTT. Protein: CASSWRGGADQPQHF. This rearrangement joins TRBV5-1 to TRBJ1-5, with a weak D call TRBD1 (6 bases). Germline V gives CDR1 SGHRS, CDR2 YFSETQ. V was clipped by 3 bases and J by 5 bases, with 15 bases between them. The length of the CDR3 is 15 residues.

The chain links TRBV27 to TRBJ2-5; 10 nucleotides line up with TRBD1. V shed 5 bases and J 5 bases; nucleotides not matched to a gene: 8. The length of the CDR3 is 15 residues. CDR1 is MNHEY and CDR2 is SMNVEV in the germline V gene (reference sequence). CDR3 sequence: CASSPGTGVLETQYF. DNA for the CDR3: TGTGCCAGCAGTCCCGGGACAGGGGTCTTGGAGACCCAGTACTTC.

The chain employs TRBV27 and TRBJ1-1; D unresolved. CDR3 length: 13 amino acids. Germline lookup yields CDR1 MNHEY and CDR2 SMNVEV (reference sequence). The V and J ends lost 9 bases and 6 bases respectively, with 17 bases between them. CDR3 DNA: TGTGCCAGTCGTTCCGTACCCGCCGCTGAAGCTTTCTTT. Translated: CASRSVPAAEAFF.

The chain links TRBV9 to TRBJ2-2; TRBD1 aligns across 7 bases. Unmatched junction bases numbered 3, after V lost 2 bases and J lost 2 bases. Germline-derived CDR1 and CDR2 are SGDLS and YYNGEE. The CDR3 consists of 15 residues. CDR3: CASSVTGTNTGELFF. In nucleotides, the CDR3 is TGTGCCAGCAGCGTGACAGGGACCAACACCGGGGAGCTGTTTTTT. The full variable domain, in which reference TRBV9 and TRBJ2-2 provide the parts outside the CDR3, is DSGVTQTPKHLITATGQRVTLRCSPRSGDLSVYWYQQSLDQGLQFLIQYYNGEERAKGNILERFSAQQFPDLHSELNLSSLELGDSALYFCASSVTGTNTGELFFGEGSRLTVL.

The chain has TRBV15 and TRBJ2-7; no clear D. The CDR3 totals 15 residues. Germline assignment: CDR1 LNHNV and CDR2 YYDKDF (reference sequence). The germline V and J ends were trimmed by 3 bases and 6 bases, with 18 bases remaining between them. The CDR3 here is CATSSEASFSPEQYF. Here the CDR3 DNA reads TGTGCCACCAGCAGCGAGGCATCCTTTAGCCCCGAGCAGTACTTC. The full variable domain, rest sourced from reference TRBV15 and TRBJ2-7, is DAMVIQNPRYQVTQFGKPVTLSCSQTLNHNVMYWYQQKSSQAPKLLFHYYDKDFNNEADTPDNFQSRRPNTSFCFLDIRSPGLGDTAMYLCATSSEASFSPEQYFGPGTRLTVT.

CDR3 residues: CSVATGYNSPLHF. In DNA, the CDR3 is TGCAGCGTTGCGACAGGCTATAATTCACCCCTCCACTTT. The chain employs TRBV29-1 and TRBJ1-6; weak D call: TRBD1 (6 bases). V lost 4 bases and J lost 3, with 7 bases in between. Germline V lookup: CDR1 SQVTM, CDR2 ANQGSEA. The CDR3 runs 13 residues.

This chain connects TRBV30 to TRBJ1-5; D might be TRBD1 (6 bases). CDR3 size: 18 residues. Germline CDR1 is GTSNPN and CDR2 is SVGIG (reference sequence). Trimming took 0 bases from V and 0 from J, leaving 18 bases between them. CDR3 sequence (DNA): TGTGCCTGGAGTGTACGGCAGGGAGGGGGTTATAGCAATCAGCCCCAGCATTTT. Amino acid sequence: CAWSVRQGGGYSNQPQHF.

This clone came up a few times. This chain joins TRBV29-1 and TRBJ2-7; a possible D gene is TRBD1 (6 bases). The CDR3 contains 14 residues. V was clipped by 4 bases and J by 2 bases, with 15 bases between them. Germline V lookup: CDR1 SQVTM, CDR2 ANQGSEA. The CDR3 DNA is TGCAGCGTTGCCCAGGGGTCCGGGGCCTACGAGCAGTACTTC. Encoded protein: CSVAQGSGAYEQYF.

This clone was picked up a small number of times. This rearrangement joins TRBV30 to TRBJ1-3; D call uncertain. CDR1 GTSNPN and CDR2 SVGIG come from the germline V gene (reference sequence). Trimming stripped 3 bases from V and 4 bases from J, with 13 bases between. The CDR3 is 14 residues long. CDR3 sequence reads: CAWSPDAAGNTIYF. In DNA, the CDR3 is TGTGCCTGGAGCCCGGACGCCGCCGGAAACACCATATATTTT. The entire variable domain, with the rest obtained from reference TRBV30 and TRBJ1-3, is as follows: SQTIHQWPATLVQPVGSPLSLECTVEGTSNPNLYWYRQAAGRGLQLLFYSVGIGQISSEVPQNLSASRPQDRQFILSSKKLLLSDSGFYLCAWSPDAAGNTIYFGEGSWLTVV.

The chain couples TRBV5-6 to TRBJ2-3; D may match TRBD1 or TRBD2 (5 bases each). This CDR3 is 15 amino acids long. Germline V gene sequence: CDR1 SGHDT, CDR2 YYEEEE. Trimming removed 0 bases at V and 2 bases at J, with 10 bases between. The CDR3 loop reads CASSLVGETTDTQYF. The CDR3 nucleotides are TGTGCCAGCAGCTTGGTGGGGGAGACCACAGATACGCAGTATTTT.

This clone was seen only a few times. This sequence joins TRBV7-8 and TRBJ2-3; D remains ambiguous. Germline CDR1 SGHVS, CDR2 FQNEAQ. V was shortened by 5 bases and J by 3 bases, with 24 bases between the two germline ends. The CDR3 contains 18 residues. CDR3 DNA: TGTGCCAGCAGCCCCCTGGGCTATCACCCGGGCCGGACAGATACGCAGTATTTT. Its translation is CASSPLGYHPGRTDTQYF.

This clone was seen more than once but under ten times. V and J are TRBV27 and TRBJ2-1, with TRBD2 identical over 9 bases. Germline lookup yields CDR1 MNHEY and CDR2 SMNVEV (reference sequence). With 8 bases clipped from V and 2 bases from J, the junction kept 10 bases outside the gene matches. This CDR3 contains 16 residues. CDR3 sequence: CASGRNLAGAYNEQFF. For the CDR3, the DNA is TGTGCCAGCGGAAGGAATTTAGCGGGGGCCTACAATGAGCAGTTCTTC.

V gene TRBV27 combines with J gene TRBJ2-1; 7 nucleotides align to TRBD1. CDR1 is MNHEY and CDR2 is SMNVEV in the germline V gene (reference sequence). This CDR3 has 16 amino acids. V shed 1 base and J 7 bases; nucleotides not matched to a gene: 10. For the CDR3, the DNA is TGTGCCAGCAGTTTATTGGAAGGGGGCGGCCGAAATGAGCAGTTCTTC. This encodes CASSLLEGGGRNEQFF.

The V and J genes are TRBV4-3 and TRBJ2-1; a weak D match, TRBD1 (6 bases). The CDR3 is made up of 15 amino acids. The V and J ends lost 7 bases and 2 bases respectively, with 15 bases between them. Germline loops: CDR1 LGHNA, CDR2 YSLEER. CDR3 DNA sequence: TGCGCCAGCACCTCCCAGGGGACCCCCTACAATGAGCAGTTCTTC. Translation gives CASTSQGTPYNEQFF.

This clone occurred a few times. The gene calls are TRBV29-1 and TRBJ2-1; no firm D call. The CDR3 totals 13 residues. Germline values: CDR1 SQVTM, CDR2 ANQGSEA. The V gene lost 4 bases and the J gene lost 0 bases, with 7 bases spanning the gap. DNA for the CDR3: TGCAGCGTTGTCCGTAGCTCCTACAATGAGCAGTTCTTC. This codes for CSVVRSSYNEQFF.

This chain connects TRBV6-4 to TRBJ2-2, with 13 positions matching TRBD2. V shed 7 bases and J 13 bases; nucleotides not matched to a gene: 9. Germline V gene data show CDR1 as MRHNA and CDR2 as SNTAGT. This CDR3 spans 14 amino acids. The CDR3 bases are TGTGCCAGCAAAGGGACTAGCGGGGAAGGAATGCTGTTTTTT. Encoded protein: CASKGTSGEGMLFF.